Listed below are T cell receptor beta chains from one sample, sequenced in a study of tumor-infiltrating lymphocytes in primary liver carcinoma. TCRdb processed the multiplex PCR reads anew with MiXCR; each CDR3 protein has one entry. Here the sample spans hundreds of thousands of distinct CDR3 sequences, 65% being singletons. Sequenced input: peripheral blood. The receptor source for this set is a man aged 35 to 55 with primary liver carcinoma and hepatitis B virus infection. Each CDR3 is given with its conserved first and last residue. The D gene is left open where the match is weak. Part of the rows lack a size; the others show once, few, many or a class for expanded clones.

>.|TRBJ2-1|TRBD2|TRBV11-2
CASSLGLAGSLYNEQFF
TGTGCCAGCAGCTTAGGACTAGCGGGGTCGCTTTACAATGAGCAGTTCTTC
>.|TRBJ2-2|.|TRBV4-1
CASSQDPGVPEELFF
TGCGCCAGCAGCCAAGATCCAGGGGTCCCCGAGGAGCTGTTTTTT
>.|TRBJ2-2|.|TRBV28
CASSQFAGVTRELFF
TGTGCCAGCAGCCAATTCGCGGGTGTTACCAGGGAGCTGTTTTTT
>.|TRBJ2-3|.|TRBV6-6
CASFEGVSTDTQYF
TGTGCCAGCTTTGAAGGGGTGAGCACAGATACGCAGTATTTT
>.|TRBJ2-4|TRBD2|TRBV28
CASGLVTSVTKNIRYF
TGTGCCAGCGGTTTAGTGACTAGCGTAACCAAAAACATTCGGTACTTT
>.|TRBJ2-3|TRBD2|TRBV2
CASSRTSGMDDTQYF
TGTGCCAGCAGTAGGACTAGCGGGATGGACGATACGCAGTATTTT
>.|TRBJ1-2|.|TRBV6-1
CATRSPAAREQHGYTF
TGCGCCACCAGGTCCCCCGCGGCCAGGGAACAGCATGGCTACACCTTC
>.|TRBJ2-1|.|TRBV6-5
CASSQGPANNEQFF
TGTGCCAGCAGTCAGGGACCAGCGAACAATGAGCAGTTCTTC
>few|TRBJ1-2|TRBD1|TRBV5-1
CASSPGAGGNYGYTF
TGCGCCAGCAGCCCGGGGGCAGGGGGTAACTATGGCTACACCTTC
>.|TRBJ1-4|.|TRBV28
CASHPGSNEKLFF
TGTGCCTCCCACCCAGGGTCTAATGAAAAACTGTTTTTT
>.|TRBJ1-1|.|TRBV28
CASSWWVQGNTEAFF
TGTGCCAGCAGTTGGTGGGTGCAGGGGAACACTGAAGCTTTCTTT
>few|TRBJ1-4|.|TRBV28
CASSLGPVEKLFF
TGTGCCAGCAGCCTCGGACCTGTGGAAAAACTGTTTTTT
>.|TRBJ1-2|.|TRBV24-1
CATSDFDQGYGYTF
TGTGCCACCAGTGATTTCGATCAGGGCTATGGCTACACCTTC
>many|TRBJ2-1|.|TRBV29-1
CSVEGGTKAYNEQFF
TGCAGCGTTGAAGGGGGAACAAAAGCCTACAATGAGCAGTTCTTC
>.|TRBJ1-2|.|TRBV6-2/TRBV6-3
CASRRNRAPGYTF
TGTGCCAGCAGGAGGAACAGGGCGCCTGGCTACACCTTC
>many|TRBJ2-3|TRBD2|TRBV10-3
CAISVWQRELTDTQYF
TGTGCCATCAGTGTCTGGCAGCGGGAGCTCACAGATACGCAGTATTTT
>many|TRBJ1-5|.|TRBV4-3
CASSQDWGGQPQHF
TGCGCCAGCAGCCAAGATTGGGGCGGTCAGCCCCAGCATTTT
>few|TRBJ2-5|TRBD1|TRBV5-1
CASSSRDRNLLETQYF
TGCGCCAGCAGCTCCCGGGACAGGAATCTTCTGGAGACCCAGTACTTC
>.|TRBJ1-4|TRBD1|TRBV4-3
CAISNAGTGGEKLFF
TGCGCCATCAGCAACGCCGGGACAGGGGGCGAAAAACTGTTTTTT
>few|TRBJ1-1|TRBD1|TRBV5-1
CASSGQGINTEAFF
TGCGCCAGCAGCGGACAGGGGATTAACACTGAAGCTTTCTTT
>.|TRBJ2-3|.|TRBV6-1
CASSEWEGGSTDTQYF
TGTGCCAGCAGTGAATGGGAGGGGGGGAGTACAGATACGCAGTATTTT
>.|TRBJ2-5|.|TRBV11-2
CASNRAGEETQYF
TGTGCCAGCAACCGGGCAGGGGAAGAGACCCAGTACTTC
>.|TRBJ2-3|.|TRBV30
CDWTSGTASRGYF
TGTGACTGGACCTCCGGGACTGCCTCCCGGGGGTATTTT
>few|TRBJ1-3|TRBD1|TRBV7-8
CASSLSTGGSGNTIYF
TGTGCCAGCAGCTTAAGTACAGGGGGCTCTGGAAACACCATATATTTT
>.|TRBJ2-3|TRBD1|TRBV29-1
CSVWTGVDDTRYF
TGCAGCGTGTGGACAGGGGTGGATGATACGCGGTATTTT
>many|TRBJ1-5|.|TRBV6-2/TRBV6-3
CASSYLGEHQPQHF
TGTGCCAGCAGTTACCTAGGGGAGCATCAGCCCCAGCATTTT
>.|TRBJ1-1|TRBD1|TRBV20-1
CSSRTGRDTEAFF
TGCAGTTCAAGGACAGGGAGGGACACTGAAGCTTTCTTT
>.|TRBJ2-7|TRBD2|TRBV5-6
CASRRTSGRLSYEQYF
TGTGCCAGCAGACGGACTAGCGGGAGGCTCTCCTACGAGCAGTACTTC
>.|TRBJ2-1|.|TRBV6-1
CASSAPTGANEQFF
TGTGCCAGCAGCGCCCCTACGGGGGCGAATGAGCAGTTCTTC
>.|TRBJ1-2|TRBD1|TRBV11-2
CASSFTGGAYPFVYTF
TGTGCCAGCAGCTTCACAGGGGGCGCTTACCCCTTTGTCTACACCTTC
>.|TRBJ2-5|TRBD2|TRBV13
CAGSLMTSGHQETQYF
TGTGCCGGCAGCTTGATGACTAGCGGCCACCAAGAGACCCAGTACTTC
>.|TRBJ1-3|.|TRBV12-3/TRBV12-4
CASSNTRLGGNTIYF
TGTGCCAGCAGCAATACAAGGTTGGGTGGAAACACCATATATTTT
>many|TRBJ1-2|.|TRBV29-1
CSVVEEGYTF
TGCAGCGTTGTTGAGGAAGGCTACACCTTC
>.|TRBJ2-7|.|TRBV5-4
CASSPLGGRSPYEQYF
TGTGCCAGCAGCCCCCTAGGGGGGAGGAGCCCCTACGAGCAGTACTTC
>.|TRBJ2-1|.|TRBV7-8
CASSSRVIEQLF
TGTGCCAGCAGCTCCCGGGTCATTGAGCAGCTCTTC
>.|TRBJ1-1|.|TRBV30
CAWSVGRGTGAFF
TGTGCCTGGAGTGTAGGTAGAGGGACTGGAGCTTTCTTT
>.|TRBJ1-1|.|TRBV12-3/TRBV12-4
CASSLVAGYTEAFF
TGTGCCAGCAGTTTAGTGGCCGGATACACTGAAGCTTTCTTT
>.|TRBJ1-1|TRBD1|TRBV6-4
CASSVPGQGFFRNTEAFF
TGTGCCAGCAGTGTACCGGGACAGGGGTTCTTTCGGAACACTGAAGCTTTCTTT
>.|TRBJ2-2|.|TRBV11-1
CASSPGRRNTRELCF
TGTGCCAGCAGCCCTGGGAGGAGGAACACCCGGGAGCTGTGTTTT
>.|TRBJ1-1|.|TRBV19
CASTSYGAQEFEAFF
TGTGCCAGTACCTCTTACGGGGCGCAGGAATTTGAAGCTTTCTTT
>many|TRBJ1-1|TRBD1|TRBV4-2
CASRGGQGPEAFF
TGTGCCAGCCGGGGCGGACAGGGCCCTGAAGCTTTCTTT
>.|TRBJ2-2|.|TRBV12-3/TRBV12-4
CARCDSNTGELFF
TGTGCCAGGTGTGACAGCAACACCGGGGAGCTGTTTTTT
>.|TRBJ2-3|.|TRBV5-4
CASSLIPSELDTQYF
TGTGCCAGCAGCTTGATACCTAGCGAGCTTGATACGCAGTATTTT
>many|TRBJ2-2|.|TRBV12-3/TRBV12-4
CASRLNTGELFF
TGTGCCAGCAGGCTTAACACCGGGGAGCTGTTTTTT